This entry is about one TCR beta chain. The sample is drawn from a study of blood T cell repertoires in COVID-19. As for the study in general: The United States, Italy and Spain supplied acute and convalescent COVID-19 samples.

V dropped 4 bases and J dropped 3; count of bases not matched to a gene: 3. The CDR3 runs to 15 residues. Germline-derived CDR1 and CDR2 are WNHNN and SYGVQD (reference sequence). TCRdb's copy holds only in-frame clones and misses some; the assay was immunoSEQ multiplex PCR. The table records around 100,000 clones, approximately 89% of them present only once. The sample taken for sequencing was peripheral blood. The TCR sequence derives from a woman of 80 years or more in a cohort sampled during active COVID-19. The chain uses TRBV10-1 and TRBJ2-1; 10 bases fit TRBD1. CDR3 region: CASSGTGGDYNEQFF. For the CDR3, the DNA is TGCGCCAGCAGTGGGACAGGGGGTGACTACAATGAGCAGTTCTTC.